This TCR beta chain came from a study of spatial heterogeneity in lung cancer. Study as a whole: The authors sequenced available follow-up PBMC samples, taken a median of around 23 months after resection. Beta-chain sequences were consistently detected more often than alpha-chain sequences.

As for time point: blood at routine non-recurrence follow-up after resection. Whole RNA came from tumor, nontumor lung or frozen PBMC and was sequenced without being sorted. TCR cDNA molecules were tagged individually, and each one carried a unique molecular identifier. MiXCR, run by TCRdb on the 5' RACE reads, gives a single entry per CDR3 protein. In the table there are approximately 70,000 distinct CDR3 sequences, about 8.2% of which are singletons. The CDR3 spans 15 residues. Looked up from germline, CDR1 is SGHRS and CDR2 is YFSETQ. J gave up 2 bases and V 4 bases, and 3 bases lay outside the gene matches.

This TCR derives from a female donor with early-stage non-small cell lung cancer. The chain carries TRBV5-1 and TRBJ2-3; 11 positions match TRBD2. This specimen consisted of PBMCs, obtained at follow-up. The CDR3 DNA reads TGCGCCAGCAGCCTAGCGGGAGGTGTCACAGATACGCAGTATTTT. Translated: CASSLAGGVTDTQYF.